The subject of this entry is one T cell receptor (beta chain). What it binds is not known. This sample was taken from a study of T cell repertoires and HLA-DP antigens. On the study more broadly: DNA input averaged roughly 230 ng in sorted CD137+CD4+ and about 1,200 ng in pre-culture CD4+.

Profiling relied on immunoSEQ multiplex PCR, and the TCRdb table lists in-frame clones only, not all of them. This sample has about 89,000 clones, with roughly 86% found just once. The germline gives CDR1 SGHTA, CDR2 FQGNSA. There are 18 residues in the CDR3. V gave up 5 bases and J gave up 6 bases; unmatched junction bases: 15. Sequenced input: CD4+ T cells from PBMCs. The receptor was derived from a man aged 50 to 59 in good health and CMV-seronegative. The genes are TRBV7-2 and TRBJ1-5, with 11 bases fitting TRBD1. This CDR3 is CASSHTGQGARGRQPQHF. CDR3 coding DNA: TGTGCCAGCAGCCACACAGGACAGGGGGCGCGCGGTCGTCAGCCCCAGCATTTT.